A selection of T cell receptor beta chains follows, all from one sample in a study of radiation and T cells in renal cell carcinoma. TCRdb's table, derived via immunoSEQ multiplex PCR, lists solely in-frame clones and lacks some. The sample includes about 130,000 clones, 70% to 90% seen only once; the top ten take around 13%. The sample here was blood, taken from a patient whose treatment included radiotherapy and nephrectomy. Receptor source: a woman aged 45-65 years with renal cell carcinoma. Each CDR3 is given with its conserved first and last residue. D genes are given only for firm matches. Rows give clone size only sometimes, using once, few, many, or a class for an expanded clone.

V gene	D gene	clone size	J gene	CDR3 DNA	CDR3 protein
TRBV29-1	TRBD1	.	TRBJ2-1	TGCAGCGTGGACAACAGGGGCGACGGCAATGAGCAGTTCTTC	CSVDNRGDGNEQFF
TRBV2	.	.	TRBJ1-1	TGTGCCAGCAGAGCAGGGAGGGACGGCACTGAAGCTTTCTTT	CASRAGRDGTEAFF
TRBV9	.	.	TRBJ2-5	TGTGCCAGCAGCGTAGGTCTAGGGGGGGCCCAAGAGACCCAGTACTTC	CASSVGLGGAQETQYF
TRBV30	.	.	TRBJ1-2	TGTGCCTGGAGAGGGAATGGCTACACCTTC	CAWRGNGYTF
TRBV11-2	.	.	TRBJ2-1	TGTGCCAGCAGCTTAGATGCTGGGGAGACGTTCTTC	CASSLDAGETFF
TRBV7-9	.	.	TRBJ2-7	TGTGCCAGCAGCTCCGGGACCGGAAATACCGAGCAGTACTTC	CASSSGTGNTEQYF
TRBV6-1	.	many	TRBJ1-4	TGTGCCAGCAGTGAAGCGGGGGGGGCAGGTAATGAAAAACTGTTTTTT	CASSEAGGAGNEKLFF
TRBV7-2	TRBD2	once	TRBJ2-3	TGTGCCAGCAGCTTTGGTAGCGGGGGGGCCGGGGATACGCAGTATTTT	CASSFGSGGAGDTQYF
TRBV7-7	TRBD2	.	TRBJ2-5	TGTGCTAGCAGCCTTGAGACTAGCGGGGGGCTGGAGACCCAGTACTTC	CASSLETSGGLETQYF
TRBV15	TRBD1	.	TRBJ2-5	TGTGCCACCAGCAGGGACAGGGGGCGAGAGACCCAGTACTTC	CATSRDRGRETQYF
TRBV20-1	.	.	TRBJ1-2	TGCAGTTCACCCAACCAAGGCTACACCTTC	CSSPNQGYTF
TRBV5-5	.	.	TRBJ1-4	TGTGCCAGCAGCTTGGGGGGACATACCCTTGAAAAACTGTTTTTT	CASSLGGHTLEKLFF
TRBV14	.	.	TRBJ1-1	TGTGCCAGCAGCCAAGATCCCCCCGGACAGAGGGGAGCTTTCTTT	CASSQDPPGQRGAFF
TRBV10-1	TRBD1	.	TRBJ2-2	TGCGCCAGCAGTGAGTCGTGGGACAGGGGCACCGGGGAGCTGTTTTTT	CASSESWDRGTGELFF
TRBV9	.	few	TRBJ2-2	TGTGCCAGCGCACTGAACACCGGGGAGCTGTTTTTT	CASALNTGELFF
TRBV7-7	TRBD2	.	TRBJ2-1	TGTGCTAGCAGCCCAAGCGGGGGGGCCTACAATGAGCAGTTCTTC	CASSPSGGAYNEQFF
TRBV5-6	.	once	TRBJ1-6	TGTGCCAGCAGTCGTGCCGTGTGGGACACTGGGAACAATTCACCCCTCCACTTT	CASSRAVWDTGNNSPLHF
TRBV4-2	TRBD2	.	TRBJ2-1	TGTGCCAGCAGCCCTCAGGCTAGCGGGGGGGCGGATGAGCAGTTCTTC	CASSPQASGGADEQFF
TRBV2	TRBD1	.	TRBJ1-2	TGTGCCAGCAGTGAAGGCAGGGGGGTATATGGCTACACCTTC	CASSEGRGVYGYTF
TRBV2	.	.	TRBJ2-7	TGTGCCAGCACAGGCTTCTACGAGCAGTACTTC	CASTGFYEQYF
TRBV4-3	.	.	TRBJ2-5	TGCGCCAGCAGCCAAGAAAGGCGAGGGAGCGGGCTTCAAGAGACCCAGTACTTC	CASSQERRGSGLQETQYF
TRBV6-1	.	few	TRBJ1-2	TGTGCCAGCATAGGCTATGGCTACACCTTC	CASIGYGYTF
TRBV16	TRBD1	.	TRBJ1-6	TGTGCCAGCAGCCTCTCCGGGACAGGGCGGTCACCCCTCCACTTT	CASSLSGTGRSPLHF
TRBV19	TRBD1	.	TRBJ2-1	TGTGCCAGTAGTCTCCGACAGGGTGGTTACAATGAGCAGTTCTTC	CASSLRQGGYNEQFF
TRBV5-4	.	.	TRBJ1-2	TGTGCCAGCAGCTCCGCCCGTAATAGCTATGGCTACACCTTC	CASSSARNSYGYTF
TRBV6-6	TRBD1	.	TRBJ1-5	TGTGCCAGCAGTTCAGACAGGGTTGGCAATCAGCCCCAGCATTTT	CASSSDRVGNQPQHF
TRBV15	.	.	TRBJ2-3	TGTGCCACCAGCGGCGGGCAGTTCAGCACAGATACGCAGTATTTT	CATSGGQFSTDTQYF
TRBV4-2	TRBD1	.	TRBJ2-2	TGTGCCAGCAGCCGCACCCAGGGGGAGATCGGGGAGCTGTTTTTT	CASSRTQGEIGELFF
TRBV18	TRBD1	.	TRBJ1-6	TGTGCCAGCTCACAGGGGACAGGGGATAATTCACCCCTCCACTTT	CASSQGTGDNSPLHF
TRBV4-1	.	.	TRBJ2-2	TGCGCCAGCAGCCACCCTAACGCGAGAGGATCCCCCACCGGGGAGCTGTTTTTT	CASSHPNARGSPTGELFF
TRBV6-6	.	.	TRBJ2-1	TGTGCCAGCAGTTACTCGCCTGGGACAATTGAGCAGTTCTTC	CASSYSPGTIEQFF
TRBV10-3	TRBD1	once	TRBJ2-5	TGTGCCATCAGCGACGGGACAGGGCAAGAGACCCAGTACTTC	CAISDGTGQETQYF
TRBV5-4	TRBD2	once	TRBJ2-3	TGTGCCAGCAGCCAAGGGACTAGCCCAGATACGCAGTATTTT	CASSQGTSPDTQYF
TRBV7-3	.	few	TRBJ1-6	TGTGCCAGCAGCTTGGGAGGAGCCGCTCTGGGTAATTCACCCCTCCACTTT	CASSLGGAALGNSPLHF
TRBV6-5	.	.	TRBJ2-5	TGTGCCAGCAGTCACGGACAAGAGACCCAGTACTTC	CASSHGQETQYF
TRBV6-6	TRBD1	.	TRBJ1-2	TGTGCCAGCAGTCCTCAGGGGGCGGAAGGCTACACCTTC	CASSPQGAEGYTF
TRBV28	TRBD2	.	TRBJ2-7	TGTGCCAGCAGTGAAATCCCCGGGACTAACTACGAGCAGTACTTC	CASSEIPGTNYEQYF
TRBV7-9	.	.	TRBJ1-2	TGTGCCAGCAGCTTAGAAGGACAGAACTATGGCTACACCTTC	CASSLEGQNYGYTF
TRBV7-7	TRBD1	.	TRBJ2-7	TGTGCTAGCAGCTTAGTACAGGGGAGCTCCTACGAGCAGTACTTC	CASSLVQGSSYEQYF
TRBV7-9	TRBD2	.	TRBJ2-5	TGTGCCAGCAGCTCCTTAGCGGGGAGGGAAGAGACCCAGTACTTC	CASSSLAGREETQYF
TRBV18	.	.	TRBJ2-2	TGTGCCAGCTCACCATATCTAGGGACGAACACCGGGGAGCTGTTTTTT	CASSPYLGTNTGELFF
TRBV5-8	TRBD2	.	TRBJ2-5	TGTGCCAGCAGCTTGGTCCCAGCGGGGCAAGAGACCCAGTACTTC	CASSLVPAGQETQYF
TRBV5-1	.	.	TRBJ2-7	TGCGCCAGCAGCTTGGCCTTCGGGGCCTACGAGCAGTACTTC	CASSLAFGAYEQYF
TRBV11-2	.	.	TRBJ2-7	TGTGCCAGCAGCTTAGCACAGTCCTACGAGCAGTACTTC	CASSLAQSYEQYF
TRBV7-9	.	few	TRBJ1-5	TGTGCCAGCAGCTTAGCTGGGCGCGATCAGCCCCAGCATTTT	CASSLAGRDQPQHF
TRBV19	TRBD1	.	TRBJ2-3	TGTGCCAGTAGGGACAGGGTAGCAGATACGCAGTATTTT	CASRDRVADTQYF
TRBV5-1	.	.	TRBJ2-5	TGCGCCAGCAGCTTGGGCCTAGAGACCCAGTACTTC	CASSLGLETQYF
TRBV5-4	TRBD2	.	TRBJ2-1	TGTGCCAGCACCCTGACTAGCGGGGGGGCCGGGAATGAGCAGTTCTTC	CASTLTSGGAGNEQFF
TRBV5-5	TRBD1	once	TRBJ2-6	TGTGCCAGCAGCTTGGTGACAGGGGCTGGGGCCAACGTCCTGACTTTC	CASSLVTGAGANVLTF
TRBV5-1	TRBD1	once	TRBJ1-6	TGCGCCAGCAGGGAGCGGGGACAGGGAGCTTCACCCCTCCACTTT	CASRERGQGASPLHF
TRBV7-9	TRBD2	.	TRBJ2-3	TGTGCCAGCAGCACCGGACTAGCGTCTAGCACAGATACGCAGTATTTT	CASSTGLASSTDTQYF
TRBV5-1	.	.	TRBJ1-2	TGCGCCAGCAGCTTGCGTCAGGGAGAGTGCTGCACCTTC	CASSLRQGECCTF
TRBV6-5	.	.	TRBJ1-1	TGTGCCAGCAGCCGAGGACACACTGAAGCTTTCTTT	CASSRGHTEAFF